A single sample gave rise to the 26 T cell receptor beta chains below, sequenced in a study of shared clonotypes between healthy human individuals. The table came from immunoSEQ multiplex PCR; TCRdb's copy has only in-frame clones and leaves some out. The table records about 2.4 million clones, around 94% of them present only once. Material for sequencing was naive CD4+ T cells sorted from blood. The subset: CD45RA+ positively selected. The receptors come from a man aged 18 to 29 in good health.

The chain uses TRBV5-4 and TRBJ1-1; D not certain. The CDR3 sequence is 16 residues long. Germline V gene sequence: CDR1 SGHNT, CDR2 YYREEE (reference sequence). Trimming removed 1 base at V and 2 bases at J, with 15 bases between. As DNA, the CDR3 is TGTGCCAGCAGCTTGTCGGGCGTGGGCCTCAACACTGAAGCTTTCTTT. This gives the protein CASSLSGVGLNTEAFF.

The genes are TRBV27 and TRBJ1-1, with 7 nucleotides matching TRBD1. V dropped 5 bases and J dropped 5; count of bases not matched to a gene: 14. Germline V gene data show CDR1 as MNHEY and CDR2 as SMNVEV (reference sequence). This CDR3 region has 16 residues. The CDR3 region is CASSTQGRIRRTEAFF. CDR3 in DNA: TGTGCCAGCAGTACACAGGGGCGGATACGGAGAACTGAAGCTTTCTTT.

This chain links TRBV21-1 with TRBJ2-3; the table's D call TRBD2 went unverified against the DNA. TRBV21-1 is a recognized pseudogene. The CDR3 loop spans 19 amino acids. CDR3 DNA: TGTGCCAGCAGCAAATCGAAGCTAGCGGGAGCAACTAGCACAGATACGCAGTATTTT. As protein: CASSKSKLAGATSTDTQYF.

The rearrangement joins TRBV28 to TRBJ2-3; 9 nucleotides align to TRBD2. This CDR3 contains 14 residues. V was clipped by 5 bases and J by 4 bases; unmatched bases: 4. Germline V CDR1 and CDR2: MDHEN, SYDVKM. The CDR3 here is CASSRAGGSDTQYF. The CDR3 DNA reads TGTGCCAGCAGTAGGGCGGGGGGGTCAGATACGCAGTATTTT.

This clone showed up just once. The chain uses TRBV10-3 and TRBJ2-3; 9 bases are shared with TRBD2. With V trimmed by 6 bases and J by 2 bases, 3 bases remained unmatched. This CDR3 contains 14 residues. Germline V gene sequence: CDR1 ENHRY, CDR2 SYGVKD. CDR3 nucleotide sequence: TGTGCCATCAGAATAGCGGGAGCCACAGATACGCAGTATTTT. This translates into CAIRIAGATDTQYF.

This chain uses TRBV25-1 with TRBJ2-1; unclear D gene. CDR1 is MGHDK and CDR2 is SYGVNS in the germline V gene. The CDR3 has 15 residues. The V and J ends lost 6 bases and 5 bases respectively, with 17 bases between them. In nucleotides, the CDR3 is TGTGCCAGCAGACCCATAGCCCACCTCGACAATGAGCAGTTCTTC. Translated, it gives CASRPIAHLDNEQFF. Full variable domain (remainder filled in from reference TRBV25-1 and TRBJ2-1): EADIYQTPRYLVIGTGKKITLECSQTMGHDKMYWYQQDPGMELHLIHYSYGVNSTEKGDLSSESTVSRIRTEHFPLTLESARPSHTSQYLCASRPIAHLDNEQFFGPGTRLTVL.

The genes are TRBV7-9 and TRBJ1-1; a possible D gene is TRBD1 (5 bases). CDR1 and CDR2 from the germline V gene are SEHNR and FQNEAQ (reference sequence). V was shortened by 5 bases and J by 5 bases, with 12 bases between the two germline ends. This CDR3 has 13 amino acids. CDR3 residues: CASSAFRGTEAFF. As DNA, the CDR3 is TGTGCCAGCAGCGCATTTCGGGGGACTGAAGCTTTCTTT.

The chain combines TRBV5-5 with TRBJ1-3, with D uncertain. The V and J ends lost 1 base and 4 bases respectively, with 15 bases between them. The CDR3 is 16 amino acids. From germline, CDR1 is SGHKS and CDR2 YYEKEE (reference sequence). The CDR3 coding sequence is TGTGCCAGCAGCTTGTTCTGGGAGATAATCGGAAACACCATATATTTT. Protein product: CASSLFWEIIGNTIYF.

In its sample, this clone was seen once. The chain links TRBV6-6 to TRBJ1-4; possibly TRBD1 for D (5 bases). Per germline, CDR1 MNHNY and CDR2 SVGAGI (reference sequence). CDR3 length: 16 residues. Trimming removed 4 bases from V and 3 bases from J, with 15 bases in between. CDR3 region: CASSFDPGSANEKLFF. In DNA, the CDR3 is TGTGCCAGCAGTTTCGATCCAGGGTCGGCTAATGAAAAACTGTTTTTT.

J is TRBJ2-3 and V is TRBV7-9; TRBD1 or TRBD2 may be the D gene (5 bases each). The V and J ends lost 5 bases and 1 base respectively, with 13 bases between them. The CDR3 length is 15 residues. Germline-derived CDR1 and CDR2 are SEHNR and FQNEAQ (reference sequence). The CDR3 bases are TGTGCCAGCAGCACCTTTTTGGGGGGCACAGATACGCAGTATTTT. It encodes CASSTFLGGTDTQYF.

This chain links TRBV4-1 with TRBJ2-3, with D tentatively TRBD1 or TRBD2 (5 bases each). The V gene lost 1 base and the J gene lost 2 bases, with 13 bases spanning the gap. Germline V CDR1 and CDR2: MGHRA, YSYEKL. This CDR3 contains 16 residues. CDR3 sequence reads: CASSQGGTGYTDTQYF. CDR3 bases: TGCGCCAGCAGCCAAGGGGGGACGGGGTACACAGATACGCAGTATTTT.

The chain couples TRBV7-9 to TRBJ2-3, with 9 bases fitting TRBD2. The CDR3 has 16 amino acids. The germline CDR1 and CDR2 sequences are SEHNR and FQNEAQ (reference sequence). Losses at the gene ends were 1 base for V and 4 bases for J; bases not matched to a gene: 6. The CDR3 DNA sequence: TGTGCCAGCAGCTTAGGTGGGCTAGCGGGACCAGATACGCAGTATTTT. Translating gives CASSLGGLAGPDTQYF.

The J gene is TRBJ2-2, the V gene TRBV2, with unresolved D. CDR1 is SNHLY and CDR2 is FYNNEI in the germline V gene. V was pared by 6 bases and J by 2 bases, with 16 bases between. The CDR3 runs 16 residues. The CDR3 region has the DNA TGTGCCAGCAGGGTTCAGAGAGGCCTCAACACCGGGGAGCTGTTTTTT. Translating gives CASRVQRGLNTGELFF. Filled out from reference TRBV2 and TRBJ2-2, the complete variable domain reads EPEVTQTPSHQVTQMGQEVILRCVPISNHLYFYWYRQILGQKVEFLVSFYNNEISEKSEIFDDQFSVERPDGSNFTLKIRSTKLEDSAMYFCASRVQRGLNTGELFFGEGSRLTVL.

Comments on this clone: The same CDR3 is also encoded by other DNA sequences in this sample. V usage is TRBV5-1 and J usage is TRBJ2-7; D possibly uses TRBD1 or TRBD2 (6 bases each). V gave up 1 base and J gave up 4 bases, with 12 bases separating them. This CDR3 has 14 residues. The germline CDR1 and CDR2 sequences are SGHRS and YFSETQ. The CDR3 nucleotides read TGCGCCAGCAGCTTGACAGGGACTGGTTACGAGCAGTACTTC. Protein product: CASSLTGTGYEQYF.

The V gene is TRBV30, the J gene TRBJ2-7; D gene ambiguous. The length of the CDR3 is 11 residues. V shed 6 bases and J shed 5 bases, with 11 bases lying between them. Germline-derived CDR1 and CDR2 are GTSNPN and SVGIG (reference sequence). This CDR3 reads CACNRGNEQYF. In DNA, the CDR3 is TGTGCCTGTAATCGAGGTAACGAGCAGTACTTC.

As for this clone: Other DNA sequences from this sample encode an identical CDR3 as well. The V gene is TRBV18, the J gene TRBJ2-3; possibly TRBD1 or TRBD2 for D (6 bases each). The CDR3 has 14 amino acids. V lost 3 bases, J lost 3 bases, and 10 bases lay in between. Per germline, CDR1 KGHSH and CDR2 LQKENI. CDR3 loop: CASSPGGRTDTQYF. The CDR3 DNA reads TGTGCCAGCTCACCCGGGGGCCGGACAGATACGCAGTATTTT.

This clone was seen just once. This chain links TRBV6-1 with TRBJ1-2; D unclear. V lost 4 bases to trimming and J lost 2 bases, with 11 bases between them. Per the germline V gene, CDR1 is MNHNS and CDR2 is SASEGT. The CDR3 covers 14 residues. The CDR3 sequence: CASSVSDGNYGYTF. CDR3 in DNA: TGTGCCAGCAGTGTTTCCGACGGGAACTATGGCTACACCTTC.

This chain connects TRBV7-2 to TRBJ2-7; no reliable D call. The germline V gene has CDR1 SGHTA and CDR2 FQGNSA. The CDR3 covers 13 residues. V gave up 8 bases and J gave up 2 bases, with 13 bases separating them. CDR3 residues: CASQSAPPYEQYF. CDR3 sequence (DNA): TGTGCCAGCCAAAGCGCCCCCCCCTACGAGCAGTACTTC.

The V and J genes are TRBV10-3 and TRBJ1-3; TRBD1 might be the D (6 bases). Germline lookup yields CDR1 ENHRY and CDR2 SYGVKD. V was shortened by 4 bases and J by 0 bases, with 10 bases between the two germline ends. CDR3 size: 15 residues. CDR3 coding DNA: TGTGCCATCAGTGGCGGACAGAGCTCTGGAAACACCATATATTTT. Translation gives CAISGGQSSGNTIYF.

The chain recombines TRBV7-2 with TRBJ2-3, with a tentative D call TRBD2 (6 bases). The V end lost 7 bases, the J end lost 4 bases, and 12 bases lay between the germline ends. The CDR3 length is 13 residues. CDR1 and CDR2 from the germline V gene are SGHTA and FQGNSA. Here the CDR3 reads CASTLWGADTQYF. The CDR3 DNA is TGTGCCAGCACCCTTTGGGGGGCAGATACGCAGTATTTT.

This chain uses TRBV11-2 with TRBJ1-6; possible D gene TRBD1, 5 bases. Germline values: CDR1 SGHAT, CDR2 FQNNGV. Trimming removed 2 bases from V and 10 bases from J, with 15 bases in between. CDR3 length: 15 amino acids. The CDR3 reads CASSLYMGGGSPLHF. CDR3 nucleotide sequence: TGTGCCAGCAGCTTATATATGGGGGGTGGATCACCCCTCCACTTT.

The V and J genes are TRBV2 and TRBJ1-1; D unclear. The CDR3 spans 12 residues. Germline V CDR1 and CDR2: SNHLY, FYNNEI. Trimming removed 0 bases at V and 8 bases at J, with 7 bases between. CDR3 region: CASSEAQIEAFF. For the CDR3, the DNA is TGTGCCAGCAGTGAAGCGCAGATAGAAGCTTTCTTT.

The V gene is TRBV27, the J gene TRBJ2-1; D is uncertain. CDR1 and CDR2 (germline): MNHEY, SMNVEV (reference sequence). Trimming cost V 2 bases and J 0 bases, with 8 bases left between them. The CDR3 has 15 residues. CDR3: CASSLSDRSYNEQFF. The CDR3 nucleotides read TGTGCCAGCAGTTTAAGTGACCGCTCCTACAATGAGCAGTTCTTC.

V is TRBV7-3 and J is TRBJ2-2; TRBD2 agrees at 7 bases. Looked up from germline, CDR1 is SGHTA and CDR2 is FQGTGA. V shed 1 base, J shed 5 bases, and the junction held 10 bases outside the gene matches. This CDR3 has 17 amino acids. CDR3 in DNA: TGTGCCAGCAGCTTAAATGGTGGCCTAGCGGCAACCGGGGAGCTGTTTTTT. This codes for CASSLNGGLAATGELFF.

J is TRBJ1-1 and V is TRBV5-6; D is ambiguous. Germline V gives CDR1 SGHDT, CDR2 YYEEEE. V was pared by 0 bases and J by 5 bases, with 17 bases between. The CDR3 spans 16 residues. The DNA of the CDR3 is TGTGCCAGCAGCTTGGGGGAACGGTCTCGAACTACTGAAGCTTTCTTT. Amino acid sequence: CASSLGERSRTTEAFF.

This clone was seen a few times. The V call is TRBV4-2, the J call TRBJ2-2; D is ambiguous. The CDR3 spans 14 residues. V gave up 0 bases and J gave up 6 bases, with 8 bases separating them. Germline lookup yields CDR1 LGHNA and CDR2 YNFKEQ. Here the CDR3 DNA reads TGTGCCAGCAGCCAAGATCCCACGGCCGGGGAGCTGTTTTTT. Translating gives CASSQDPTAGELFF.